Listed below are T cell receptor beta chains from one sample, sequenced in a study of T cells in Graves' hyperthyroidism and ophthalmopathy. TCRdb reanalysed the multiplex PCR reads using MiXCR and keeps one entry per CDR3 protein. The table shows a few hundred thousand distinct CDR3 sequences, with around 13% occurring only once. Material for sequencing was blood. Every receptor here comes from a woman in her thirties with Graves' ophthalmopathy. Both conserved end residues are part of each CDR3. D genes are given only for firm matches. Where a row states a size, it is once, few, many or the class of an expanded clone; other rows omit it.

NA	NA	19	TRBV28	TRBJ1-4	CATNGISGGPYATNEKLFF	TGTGCCACCAATGGTATATCTGGGGGACCCTATGCAACTAATGAAAAACTGTTTTTT
many	NA	13	TRBV9	TRBJ2-7	CASSAMGIDEQYF	TGTGCCAGCAGCGCGATGGGGATTGACGAGCAGTACTTC
many	TRBD1	15	TRBV9	TRBJ1-4	CASSAGQGSGEKLFF	TGTGCCAGCAGCGCAGGACAGGGCTCGGGTGAAAAACTGTTTTTT
many	NA	16	TRBV7-9	TRBJ1-4	CASSLGDDRLNEKLFF	TGTGCCAGCAGCTTAGGGGATGACAGGCTGAATGAAAAACTGTTTTTT
many	NA	12	TRBV20-1	TRBJ1-4	CSVSTAAEKLFF	TGCAGTGTTTCGACAGCGGCTGAAAAACTGTTTTTT
many	NA	13	TRBV3-1	TRBJ1-3	CASSTRDGNTIYF	TGTGCCAGCAGTACAAGAGACGGAAACACCATATATTTT
many	NA	13	TRBV2	TRBJ1-5	CASKRDQGQPQHF	TGTGCCAGCAAGAGAGATCAAGGGCAGCCCCAGCATTTT
many	TRBD2	15	TRBV20-1	TRBJ2-3	CSARGGGASTDTQYF	TGCAGTGCTAGGGGCGGGGGGGCCAGCACAGATACGCAGTATTTT
NA	TRBD1	16	TRBV27	TRBJ1-6	CASSLSRDSYNSPLHF	TGTGCCAGCAGTTTATCCCGGGACAGTTATAATTCACCCCTCCACTTT
few	NA	14	TRBV10-3	TRBJ1-1	CAISESGGFTEAFF	TGTGCCATCAGTGAGTCGGGGGGGTTCACTGAAGCTTTCTTT
many	NA	14	TRBV3-1	TRBJ2-1	CASSQEESYNEQFF	TGTGCCAGCAGCCAAGAGGAGAGCTACAATGAGCAGTTCTTC
NA	NA	19	TRBV4-2	TRBJ2-3	CASSQDSSGGVGFADTQYF	TGTGCCAGCAGCCAAGATAGTTCGGGCGGGGTGGGTTTCGCAGATACGCAGTATTTT
many	TRBD2	16	TRBV11-2	TRBJ2-7	CASSYTGGLNSYEQYF	TGTGCCAGCAGCTATACGGGGGGACTAAACTCCTACGAGCAGTACTTC
NA	NA	14	TRBV2	TRBJ2-3	CASIASAHTDTQYF	TGTGCCAGCATAGCCTCGGCGCACACAGATACGCAGTATTTT